Listed below are T cell receptor beta chains from one sample, sequenced in a study of T cell repertoires in ileal Crohn's disease. TCRdb's copy holds only in-frame clones and misses some; the assay was immunoSEQ multiplex PCR. The sample has under 5,000 clones, under 80% seen once. What was sequenced was ileal tissue. These receptors were collected from an adult with Crohn's disease. The CDR3 runs from the conserved cysteine through the conserved F or W. The order of the fields is V gene, J gene, clone size, D gene, CDR3 DNA, CDR3 protein. The D gene is left open where the match is weak. Not all rows give a size; the values are once, few, many and, for expanded clones, a class.

TRBV5-1	TRBJ2-1	few	TRBD2	TGCGCCAGCAGCTCACGACTAGGACTAGCCGATCCCTACAATGAGCAGTTCTTC	CASSSRLGLADPYNEQFF
TRBV18	TRBJ2-5	.	.	TGTGCCAGCTCATCCTACCAAGAGACCCAGTACTTC	CASSSYQETQYF
TRBV18	TRBJ2-1	.	.	TGTGCCAGCTCACCACCAACGGGGAATGAGCAGTTCTTC	CASSPPTGNEQFF
TRBV9	TRBJ1-5	once	TRBD1	TGTGCCAGCAGCCACGGGACAGGGGGAGGTCAGCCCCAGCATTTT	CASSHGTGGGQPQHF
TRBV28	TRBJ2-5	.	.	TGTGCCACGGATGGCGGAGCCCAAGAGACCCAGTACTTC	CATDGGAQETQYF
TRBV7-3	TRBJ1-1	.	.	TGTGCCAGCAGCTCTGGAACCCCGGGGACTGAAGCTTTCTTT	CASSSGTPGTEAFF
TRBV9	TRBJ2-5	.	TRBD2	TGTGCCAGCAGCGTTTCGGGACTAGCGGCAGAGACCCAGTACTTC	CASSVSGLAAETQYF
TRBV7-2	TRBJ1-2	.	TRBD1	TGTGCCAGCAGCTTAGGTGGGACAGGGGAGTACTATGGCTACACCTTC	CASSLGGTGEYYGYTF
TRBV6-5	TRBJ1-2	.	.	TGTGCCAGCAACAAGGTGGGGGCACAGGGCTACACCTTC	CASNKVGAQGYTF
TRBV6-5	TRBJ2-1	.	.	TGTGCCAGCAGTTATGGGACAATTCGGGACGAGCAGTTCTTC	CASSYGTIRDEQFF
TRBV7-2	TRBJ2-7	.	.	TGTGCCAGCAGCGGGGGGGCGGGGGCTTCCTACGAGCAGTACTTC	CASSGGAGASYEQYF
TRBV30	TRBJ2-7	.	.	TGTGCCTGGAGTGTTGGGCAGTACGAGCAGTACTTC	CAWSVGQYEQYF
TRBV9	TRBJ2-3	.	TRBD2	TGTGCCAGCAGCGCCCCCTCTAGCGGGGCAGATACGCAGTATTTT	CASSAPSSGADTQYF
TRBV15	TRBJ1-4	.	.	TGTGCCACCAGCAGAGCGGGGAGTGGTGAAAAACTGTTTTTT	CATSRAGSGEKLFF
TRBV19	TRBJ2-7	.	.	TGTGCCAGTAGGACGCTCGGCGGGGGCCTATGGGAGCAGTACTTC	CASRTLGGGLWEQYF
TRBV19	TRBJ1-2	.	.	TGTGCCAGTAGTATTTCTGGGACAAGCGGCTACACCTTC	CASSISGTSGYTF
TRBV6-1	TRBJ1-1	.	TRBD1	TGTGCCAGCAAACCGGGACAGGGGGGAAACACTGAAGCTTTCTTT	CASKPGQGGNTEAFF
TRBV7-2	TRBJ2-7	.	TRBD2	TGTGCCAGCAGCTTCGGCACTAGCGGGAGTGAGCAGTACTTC	CASSFGTSGSEQYF
TRBV7-3	TRBJ2-1	once	.	TGTGCCAGCAGTCCCGGGACTTCCTACAATGAGCAGTTCTTC	CASSPGTSYNEQFF
TRBV5-1	TRBJ1-2	.	TRBD1	TGCGCCAGCAGCCTACGACAGGGGGTCAACTATGGCTACACCTTC	CASSLRQGVNYGYTF
TRBV27	TRBJ2-7	.	TRBD1	TGTGCCAGCAGTTCCCACAGGGGAACCTACGAGCAGTACTTC	CASSSHRGTYEQYF
TRBV6-5	TRBJ1-6	.	TRBD1	TGTGCCAGTACGACAGGGCAACGTAATTCACCCCTCCACTTT	CASTTGQRNSPLHF
TRBV4-3	TRBJ1-4	.	.	TGCGCCAGCAGCCGTGAACAGGGAAAGGGGTATGAAAAACTGTTTTTT	CASSREQGKGYEKLFF
TRBV30	TRBJ2-7	.	TRBD1	TGTGCCTGGGGGGGGACAGGCCTCTACGAGCAGTACTTC	CAWGGTGLYEQYF
TRBV30	TRBJ1-2	.	.	TGTGCCTGGACCCTAGGGCAGGGTCTTGGCTACACCTTC	CAWTLGQGLGYTF
TRBV6-5	TRBJ2-7	.	TRBD2	TGTGCCAGCAGTTCTTTCTCGGGACTAGCGCTCGAGCAGTACTTC	CASSSFSGLALEQYF
TRBV18	TRBJ1-5	.	TRBD1	TGTGCCAGCTCACCGGGACAGGGGAACTATCAGCCCCAGCATTTT	CASSPGQGNYQPQHF
TRBV5-1	TRBJ2-5	few	TRBD2	TGCGCCAGCAGCTTGGATAGCGGGAGGGCCTCTATCGAGACCCAGTACTTC	CASSLDSGRASIETQYF
TRBV11-1	TRBJ2-7	few	TRBD2	TGTGCCAGCAGCCTGACTAGCGGGAAGTCCTCCAGCGAGCAGTACTTC	CASSLTSGKSSSEQYF
TRBV4-1	TRBJ2-7	few	.	TGCGCCAGCAGCCAGGACAGTTACTACGAGCAGTACTTC	CASSQDSYYEQYF
TRBV28	TRBJ1-2	.	TRBD1	TGTGCCAGCAGTGTACCCAGGGGGCAATATGGCTACACCTTC	CASSVPRGQYGYTF
TRBV5-8	TRBJ2-4	.	TRBD1	TGTGCCAGCAGCCCATGGGGACAGCTAGCCAAAAACATTCAGTACTTC	CASSPWGQLAKNIQYF
TRBV5-6	TRBJ1-5	.	.	TGTGCCAGCAGCGTGGGGGGCGCCGGCAATCAGCCCCAGCATTTT	CASSVGGAGNQPQHF
TRBV7-9	TRBJ2-7	.	TRBD2	TGTGCCAGCACCTTGGGGGGGTACTACGAGCAGTACTTC	CASTLGGYYEQYF
TRBV4-1	TRBJ2-6	.	.	TGCGCCAGCAGCCCGACTAGTGCGGGTGGGGCCAACGTCCTGACTTTC	CASSPTSAGGANVLTF
TRBV9	TRBJ2-7	.	.	TGTGCCAGCAGCGTCGACTGGCGGCCTATATACGAGCAGTACTTC	CASSVDWRPIYEQYF
TRBV6-5	TRBJ1-1	.	TRBD1	TGTGCCAGCAGTTACACAGGGGTGGAGACTGAAGCTTTCTTT	CASSYTGVETEAFF